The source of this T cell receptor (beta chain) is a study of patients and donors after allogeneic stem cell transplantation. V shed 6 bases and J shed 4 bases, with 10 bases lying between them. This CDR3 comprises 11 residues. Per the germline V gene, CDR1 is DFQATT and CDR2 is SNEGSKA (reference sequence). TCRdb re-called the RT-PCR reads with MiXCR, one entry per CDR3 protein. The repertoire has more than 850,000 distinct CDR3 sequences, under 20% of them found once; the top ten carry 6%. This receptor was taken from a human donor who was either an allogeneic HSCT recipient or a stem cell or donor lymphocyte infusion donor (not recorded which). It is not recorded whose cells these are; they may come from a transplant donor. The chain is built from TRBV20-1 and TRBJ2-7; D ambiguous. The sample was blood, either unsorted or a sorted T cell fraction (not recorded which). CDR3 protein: CSAATFYEQYF. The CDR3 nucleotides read TGCAGTGCCGCGACGTTTTACGAGCAGTACTTC.